One sample yielded the 21 T cell receptor beta chains listed below, sequenced in a study of shared clonotypes between healthy human individuals. Libraries were prepared by immunoSEQ multiplex PCR; TCRdb keeps only in-frame clonotypes and omits some of them. Counted here are around 1.9 million clones, 93% occurring once; the ten biggest clones make up 1.5% to 2%. CD45RO-negative cells were positively selected for CCR7, leaving out terminally differentiated effector memory CD45RA+ cells. The sample consisted of naive CD8+ T cells from PBMCs. Source of these receptors: a young man in good health. Some clones in this sample may be carry-over from other donors' samples.

The chain uses TRBV7-6 and TRBJ1-1; D perhaps matches TRBD1 (5 bases). The CDR3 length is 13 residues. Germline values: CDR1 SGHVS, CDR2 FNYEAQ. The V end lost 5 bases, the J end lost 4 bases, and 11 bases lay between the germline ends. CDR3: CASSLAGFTEAFF. The CDR3 region has the DNA TGTGCCAGCAGCCTCGCAGGGTTCACTGAAGCTTTCTTT.

The gene calls are TRBV7-8 and TRBJ1-2, with D possibly being TRBD1 (5 bases). Per germline, CDR1 SGHVS and CDR2 FQNEAQ. The CDR3 sequence is 16 residues long. The V gene lost 0 bases and the J gene lost 4 bases, with 15 bases spanning the gap. CDR3 sequence reads: CASSLAQGGGLYGYTF. The DNA of the CDR3 is TGTGCCAGCAGCTTAGCCCAGGGAGGAGGACTCTATGGCTACACCTTC. The variable domain in full, completed from reference TRBV7-8 and TRBJ1-2, reads GAGVSQSPRYKVAKRGQDVALRCDPISGHVSLFWYQQALGQGPEFLTYFQNEAQLDKSGLPSDRFFAERPEGSVSTLKIQRTQQEDSAVYLCASSLAQGGGLYGYTFGSGTRLTVV.

The chain couples TRBV9 to TRBJ2-7, with D perhaps TRBD1 or TRBD2 (5 bases each). V was pared by 3 bases and J by 5 bases, with 15 bases between. Germline V gene data show CDR1 as SGDLS and CDR2 as YYNGEE. This CDR3 is 14 amino acids long. The CDR3 nucleotides read TGTGCCAGCAGCGCAGGCCGTGGGGGAAACGAGCAGTACTTC. This sequence encodes CASSAGRGGNEQYF.

The CDR3 region has the DNA TGTGCCAGCAGCTTGCGGACTGAAAGGGGGCAAGATACGCAGTATTTT. It yields the protein CASSLRTERGQDTQYF. The rearrangement uses TRBV5-4 and TRBJ2-3; 7 nucleotides match TRBD1. The CDR3 runs to 16 residues. With 1 base clipped from V and 5 bases from J, the junction kept 10 bases outside the gene matches. From germline, CDR1 is SGHNT and CDR2 YYREEE (reference sequence).

The sample holds a few counts of this clone. V usage is TRBV4-2 and J usage is TRBJ1-3; D gene unclear. Trimming removed 3 bases from V and 2 bases from J, with 8 bases in between. Germline CDR1 is LGHNA and CDR2 is YNFKEQ. The length of the CDR3 is 14 residues. CDR3 coding DNA: TGTGCCAGCAGCCACCAGGCTCCTGGAAACACCATATATTTT. Translated, it gives CASSHQAPGNTIYF.

A word on this clone: This CDR3 is also generated by other DNA sequences in the sample. The chain carries TRBV6-5 and TRBJ1-5, with D possibly being TRBD1 (5 bases). The CDR3 is 14 residues long. V lost 3 bases, J lost 1 base, and 7 bases lay in between. Per the germline V gene, CDR1 is MNHEY and CDR2 is SVGAGI. CDR3 bases: TGTGCCAGCAGTTATGGGGGGAGCAATCAGCCCCAGCATTTT. It yields the protein CASSYGGSNQPQHF.

The chain has TRBV9 and TRBJ2-1; TRBD2 matches 8 bases. Germline assignment: CDR1 SGDLS and CDR2 YYNGEE. V shed 1 base, J shed 9 bases, and the junction held 15 bases outside the gene matches. There are 17 residues in the CDR3. CDR3 protein: CASSVPLQVSGISEQFF. The CDR3, as DNA: TGTGCCAGCAGCGTACCGCTACAGGTTAGCGGGATCAGTGAGCAGTTCTTC.

V gene TRBV13 combines with J gene TRBJ2-3; D might be TRBD1 or TRBD2, each matching 5 bases. V lost 4 bases, J lost 0 bases, and 11 bases lay in between. The CDR3 length is 15 residues. Germline CDR1 and CDR2: PRHDT and FYEKMQ (reference sequence). The CDR3 bases are TGTGCCAGCAGCTCTCGGGACCCGAGCACAGATACGCAGTATTTT. It yields the protein CASSSRDPSTDTQYF.

This chain joins TRBV27 and TRBJ2-1; TRBD2 agrees at 11 bases. The CDR3 is made up of 16 amino acids. In germline, CDR1 is MNHEY, CDR2 SMNVEV (reference sequence). The V and J ends lost 3 bases and 4 bases, in that order; junction bases with no gene match: 5. The CDR3 sequence is CASSFLGLAEYNEQFF. CDR3 DNA sequence: TGTGCCAGCAGTTTCCTGGGACTAGCGGAGTACAATGAGCAGTTCTTC.

Of note for this clone: This specimen includes other DNA sequences encoding the same CDR3. The chain couples TRBV5-1 to TRBJ2-7; 7 bases map to TRBD1. This CDR3 is 13 amino acids long. The ends lost 2 bases at V and 3 bases at J; junction bases unmatched: 2. Germline loops: CDR1 SGHRS, CDR2 YFSETQ. This CDR3 reads CASSLNRGYEQYF. CDR3 sequence (DNA): TGCGCCAGCAGCTTAAACAGGGGCTACGAGCAGTACTTC. The variable domain in full, with the rest retrieved from reference TRBV5-1 and TRBJ2-7, is KAGVTQTPRYLIKTRGQQVTLSCSPISGHRSVSWYQQTPGQGLQFLFEYFSETQRNKGNFPGRFSGRQFSNSRSEMNVSTLELGDSALYLCASSLNRGYEQYFGPGTRLTVT.

The count of this clone is one. V is TRBV11-2 and J is TRBJ2-7; TRBD2 might be the D (5 bases). V gave up 5 bases and J gave up 6 bases, with 17 bases separating them. This CDR3 comprises 14 residues. Germline assignment: CDR1 SGHAT and CDR2 FQNNGV. CDR3 sequence: CASSPNPRSGEQYF. The DNA for the CDR3 is TGTGCCAGCAGCCCTAACCCAAGGAGCGGCGAGCAGTACTTC.

CDR3 amino acids: CASSLGWETQYF. The CDR3, as DNA: TGCGCCAGCAGCTTGGGCTGGGAGACCCAGTACTTC. J is TRBJ2-5 and V is TRBV5-1, with D uncertain. Trimming left V 0 bases short and J 5 bases short, with 5 bases between. Germline V gene lookup returns CDR1 SGHRS and CDR2 YFSETQ. CDR3 size: 12 residues.

The genes are TRBV11-2 and TRBJ2-7; 10 positions match TRBD1. From germline, CDR1 is SGHAT and CDR2 FQNNGV. Trimming at V came to 5 bases and at J to 7 bases, leaving 8 bases not matched to a gene. The CDR3 loop spans 14 amino acids. The CDR3 sequence: CASSLRQGAGEQYF. DNA for the CDR3: TGTGCCAGCAGCCTCCGACAGGGGGCCGGGGAGCAGTACTTC.

This chain connects TRBV4-1 to TRBJ2-2; unclear D gene. The CDR3 has 12 amino acids. V gave up 6 bases and J gave up 6 bases, with 8 bases separating them. Germline V gene lookup returns CDR1 MGHRA and CDR2 YSYEKL. CDR3: CASRPVAGELFF. The CDR3 coding sequence is TGCGCCAGCAGACCAGTCGCCGGGGAGCTGTTTTTT.

This sequence joins TRBV28 and TRBJ2-7; D is possibly TRBD2 (7 bases). Germline V gene sequence: CDR1 MDHEN, CDR2 SYDVKM. The CDR3 extends over 16 amino acids. V lost 6 bases to trimming and J lost 2 bases, with 20 bases between them. CDR3 residues: CASRPRGDNGAYEQYF. In DNA form, the CDR3 reads TGTGCCAGCAGACCTCGGGGGGACAACGGTGCCTACGAGCAGTACTTC. The variable domain in full, completed from reference TRBV28 and TRBJ2-7, reads DVKVTQSSRYLVKRTGEKVFLECVQDMDHENMFWYRQDPGLGLRLIYFSYDVKMKEKGDIPEGYSVSREKKERFSLILESASTNQTSMYLCASRPRGDNGAYEQYFGPGTRLTVT.

This clone appeared once. The genes are TRBV9 and TRBJ2-3; 8 bases fit TRBD1. The CDR3 totals 15 residues. V shed 3 bases, J shed 5 bases, and the junction held 8 bases outside the gene matches. Germline CDR1 is SGDLS and CDR2 is YYNGEE. The CDR3 here is CASSEAGTGIDTQYF. In DNA, the CDR3 is TGTGCCAGCAGCGAGGCCGGGACAGGAATAGATACGCAGTATTTT.

Details on this clone: One end of the junction is discordant with germline, which a read error may explain. The chain is built from TRBV9 and TRBJ1-2; D is unresolved. The CDR3 has 8 amino acids. Looked up from germline, CDR1 is SGDLS and CDR2 is YYNGEE. The CDR3 sequence is CASSAGVF. As DNA, the CDR3 is TGTGCCAGCAGCGCCGGGGTCTTC.

The chain couples TRBV21-1 to TRBJ2-7. TRBV21-1 is designated a pseudogene. The CDR3 runs to 11 residues. The CDR3: CASSKDAEQYF. Here the CDR3 DNA reads TGTGCCAGCAGCAAAGACGCCGAGCAGTACTTC.

The J gene is TRBJ2-1, the V gene TRBV5-1, with TRBD1 identical over 7 bases. The CDR3 is 14 amino acids. The ends lost 1 base at V and 4 bases at J; junction bases unmatched: 2. CDR1 and CDR2 from the germline V gene are SGHRS and YFSETQ. The CDR3 here is CASSLTGVYNEQFF. CDR3 nucleotide sequence: TGCGCCAGCAGCTTGACAGGGGTATACAATGAGCAGTTCTTC.

The chain joins TRBV10-2 to TRBJ2-4; D is possibly TRBD1 (5 bases). Germline V CDR1 and CDR2: WSHSY, SAAADI. Trimming cost V 5 bases and J 5 bases, with 10 bases left between them. The CDR3 contains 13 residues. The CDR3 is CASSPTVENIQYF. The CDR3 nucleotides are TGCGCCAGCAGTCCGACAGTTGAAAACATTCAGTACTTC.

This clone has just one count. The V call is TRBV19, the J call TRBJ2-1; 8 nucleotides align to TRBD2. CDR1 and CDR2 (germline): LNHDA, SQIVND (reference sequence). V shed 5 bases and J 4 bases; nucleotides not matched to a gene: 7. The CDR3 length is 15 residues. As DNA, the CDR3 is TGTGCCAGTAGTTTGGGAGTAGCGGGATACAATGAGCAGTTCTTC. Amino acid sequence: CASSLGVAGYNEQFF.